This entry features one TCR beta chain sequence. The antigen remains undetermined. Time point specified: week 35, safety follow-up. A 20-mer mutant IDH1 peptide at 300 ug was injected subcutaneously with topical imiquimod. Diagnosis in the donors showed new WHO grade 3 or 4 astrocytomas that were IDH1-mutant and ATRX-lost. This sample is part of a study of a mutant IDH1 vaccine in newly diagnosed glioma. In the study overall: In some groups vaccination began 4-6 weeks post-radiotherapy; others received it with temozolomide.

Clones were read by immunoSEQ multiplex PCR, and TCRdb kept only the in-frame ones, dropping some. The sample has about 56,000 clones; 85% to 90% are singletons. From germline, CDR1 is ENHRY and CDR2 SYGVKD. The CDR3 spans 14 residues. Between the trimmed V and J ends, which lost 4 bases and 0 bases, there was a span of 8 bases. The clonotype was recovered from a man aged 40-49 years with glioma. Source: PBMCs, taken from a glioma patient whose treatment included an IDH1 peptide vaccine. The V call is TRBV10-3, the J call TRBJ2-3; D uncertain. The DNA for the CDR3 is TGTGCCATCAGTGGGCTGGGTAGCACAGATACGCAGTATTTT. Translated, it gives CAISGLGSTDTQYF.